The sequence of this T cell receptor beta chain was determined in a study of cytomegalovirus exposure and HLA in healthy donors. The PCR had 60 Vbeta and 13 Jbeta primers. Study processing details: Roughly 10 million shared chains were among approximately 80 million unique TCR beta chains counted in a later analysis. Assay used: immunoSEQ multiplex PCR; TCRdb lists only in-frame clones, some missing. The D gene and trimming were derived from the DNA, and the V and J assignments and clone size from that table. The sample lists about 170,000 clones; roughly three quarters were seen once. This clone appeared a single time. Its antigen is not known. Donors consisted of healthy bone marrow donors. General study results and limits: An analysis was carried out later, and it reportedly showed fewer N-insertions in an Asian-associated ancestry cluster than the approximately 610-donor mean.

The clonotype comes from a woman aged 45-65 years in good health and CMV-seronegative. Sequenced material: PBMCs.

CDR3 sequence (DNA): TGCGCCAGCAGCCTCTCAAGAGGAGGTGAAGCTTTCTTT. It is translated as CASSLSRGGEAFF. J is TRBJ1-1 and V is TRBV4-3; D gene uncertain. The CDR3 is 13 residues long. V was trimmed by 4 bases and J by 7 bases, leaving 13 bases between them. CDR1 LGHNA and CDR2 YSLEER come from the germline V gene.